This TCR beta chain was captured in a study of T cells in tuberculosis. V was pared by 5 bases and J by 1 base, with 1 base of the junction left unmatched. The germline V gene has CDR1 SGHTA and CDR2 FQGNSA. The CDR3 contains 13 residues. Adolescents were screened for latent TB by skin test and IGRA. Unsorted cryopreserved PBMC were sequenced, averaging about 93,000 T cells per clinical donor. Assay: immunoSEQ multiplex PCR; the TCRdb copy retains only in-frame clones and omits some. The table includes about 30,000 clones, over 85% detected once. The sequence was collected from a donor aged 10-30 years with latent tuberculosis or without tuberculosis infection. The chain couples TRBV7-2 to TRBJ2-5; TRBD1 aligns across 7 bases. The sequencing input was PBMCs. This chain's CDR3 is CASSRQGQETQYF. In nucleotides, the CDR3 is TGTGCCAGCAGCCGACAGGGCCAAGAGACCCAGTACTTC.